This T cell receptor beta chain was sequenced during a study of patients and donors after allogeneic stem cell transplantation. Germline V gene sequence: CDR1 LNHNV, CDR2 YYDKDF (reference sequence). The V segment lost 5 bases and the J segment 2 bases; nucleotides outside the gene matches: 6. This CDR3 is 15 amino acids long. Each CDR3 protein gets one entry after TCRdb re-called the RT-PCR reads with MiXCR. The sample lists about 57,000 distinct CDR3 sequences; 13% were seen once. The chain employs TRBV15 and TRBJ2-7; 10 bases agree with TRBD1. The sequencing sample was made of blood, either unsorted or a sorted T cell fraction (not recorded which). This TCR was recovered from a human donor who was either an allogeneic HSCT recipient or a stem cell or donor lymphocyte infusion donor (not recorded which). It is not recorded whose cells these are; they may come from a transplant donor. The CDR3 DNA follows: TGTGCCACCAGCGGAGGACAGGGGGTCACCTACGAGCAGTACTTC. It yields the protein CATSGGQGVTYEQYF.